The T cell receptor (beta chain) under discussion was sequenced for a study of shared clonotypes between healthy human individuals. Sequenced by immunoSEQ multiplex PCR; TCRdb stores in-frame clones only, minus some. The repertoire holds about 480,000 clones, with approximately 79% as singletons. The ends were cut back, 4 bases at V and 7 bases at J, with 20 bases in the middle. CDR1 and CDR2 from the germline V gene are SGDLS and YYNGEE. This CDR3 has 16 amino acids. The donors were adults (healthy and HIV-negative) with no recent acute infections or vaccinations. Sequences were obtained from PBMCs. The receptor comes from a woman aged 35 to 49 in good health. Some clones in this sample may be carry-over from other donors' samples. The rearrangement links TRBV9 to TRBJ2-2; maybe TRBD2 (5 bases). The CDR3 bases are TGTGCCAGCAGCCCAGCGAGCGGACTCCCTATCGGGGAGCTGTTTTTT. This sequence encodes CASSPASGLPIGELFF.